The 22 T cell receptor beta chains below all came from one sample that was sequenced in a study of CD8 T cells in Susac syndrome. The RNA, about 0.45 to 1 ug, was put through reverse transcription using random hexamers. Via MiXCR, TCRdb re-called the immunoSEQ multiplex PCR reads, giving one row per CDR3 protein. The data show under 200,000 distinct CDR3 sequences, about 91% seen once. Sequencing was performed on CD4+ T cells from PBMCs. Source of these receptors: a human donor with Susac syndrome.

The CDR3 coding sequence is TGTGCCAGCAGCTTAAATACCGGGGGCAATGGCTACACCTTC. Translation: CASSLNTGGNGYTF. The V and J genes are TRBV7-9 and TRBJ1-2; TRBD1 might be the D (6 bases). This CDR3 is built from 14 residues. Germline CDR1 and CDR2: SEHNR and FQNEAQ (reference sequence). Trimming took off 2 bases at V and 6 bases at J, with 13 bases between the two ends.

V and J are TRBV6-2 or TRBV6-3 and TRBJ2-5, with 10 bases lining up with TRBD1. V was pared by 4 bases and J by 4 bases, with 9 bases of the junction left unmatched. The CDR3 has 16 residues. In germline, CDR1 is MNHEY, CDR2 SVGEGT. The CDR3 here is CASSSPRTGGAETQYF. The CDR3 bases are TGTGCCAGCAGTTCTCCAAGGACAGGGGGGGCAGAGACCCAGTACTTC.

The chain combines TRBV7-9 with TRBJ1-3, with a weak D call TRBD1 (5 bases). The V end lost 5 bases, the J end lost 1 base, and 12 bases lay between the germline ends. The CDR3 is 15 residues long. Germline V gene lookup returns CDR1 SEHNR and CDR2 FQNEAQ (reference sequence). DNA for the CDR3: TGTGCCAGCAGCCAAACGGGGCAATCTGGAAACACCATATATTTT. Its protein is CASSQTGQSGNTIYF.

The rearrangement links TRBV7-3 to TRBJ2-3; 7 bases agree with TRBD2. The V gene's germline CDR1 is SGHTA and CDR2 FQGTGA. CDR3 length: 13 amino acids. The trim removed 6 bases at V and 2 bases at J, leaving 2 bases unmatched. The CDR3: CASSWDYTDTQYF. The CDR3 region has the DNA TGTGCCAGCAGTTGGGACTACACAGATACGCAGTATTTT.

The chain employs TRBV28 and TRBJ2-7; 7 nucleotides line up with TRBD1. With V trimmed by 5 bases and J by 2 bases, 15 bases remained unmatched. CDR1 and CDR2 from the germline V gene are MDHEN and SYDVKM. The CDR3 has 17 residues. CDR3 sequence (DNA): TGTGCCAGCAGTACCTTCATCTTCGGGACAGCTGCCTACGAGCAGTACTTC. It codes for CASSTFIFGTAAYEQYF. Looking up the rest from reference TRBV28 and TRBJ2-7 gives the full variable domain: DVKVTQSSRYLVKRTGEKVFLECVQDMDHENMFWYRQDPGLGLRLIYFSYDVKMKEKGDIPEGYSVSREKKERFSLILESASTNQTSMYLCASSTFIFGTAAYEQYFGPGTRLTVT.

V is TRBV20-1 and J is TRBJ1-1, with TRBD1 as a possible D gene (5 bases). Looked up from germline, CDR1 is DFQATT and CDR2 is SNEGSKA (reference sequence). With 3 bases removed from V and 5 bases from J, the gap between germline ends came to 13 bases. This CDR3 is built from 13 residues. CDR3: CSASWGGGTEAFF. The DNA of the CDR3 is TGCAGTGCTAGTTGGGGGGGTGGTACTGAAGCTTTCTTT.

V is TRBV7-3 and J is TRBJ2-1; D perhaps matches TRBD2 (6 bases). CDR1 and CDR2 (germline): SGHTA, FQGTGA. This CDR3 spans 12 amino acids. V shed 4 bases and J shed 9 bases, with 10 bases lying between them. The chain's CDR3 is CASSSRLGEQFF. The CDR3 region has the DNA TGTGCCAGCAGCTCCCGACTAGGTGAGCAGTTCTTC.

The chain combines TRBV5-1 with TRBJ2-2; tentatively, D is TRBD2 (6 bases). V lost 5 bases and J lost 2, with 16 bases in between. This CDR3 has 16 residues. Per the germline V gene, CDR1 is SGHRS and CDR2 is YFSETQ. As DNA, the CDR3 is TGCGCCAGCAGTGTGGAGGGCGGGGTCAACACCGGGGAGCTGTTTTTT. Translated: CASSVEGGVNTGELFF.

The J gene is TRBJ2-2, the V gene TRBV7-3, with 7 bases matching TRBD2. Trimming removed 4 bases from V and 5 bases from J; junction bases left unmatched: 10. CDR1 SGHTA and CDR2 FQGTGA come from the germline V gene. This CDR3 is built from 16 residues. This CDR3 is CASSSLKRGGTGELFF. The CDR3 DNA reads as TGTGCCAGCAGCTCCCTAAAAAGGGGAGGGACCGGGGAGCTGTTTTTT.

With respect to this clonotype: An end of the junction does not agree with germline; a read error may underlie this. The gene calls are TRBV5-1 and TRBJ1-2, with 8 bases matching TRBD1. Germline CDR1 SGHRS, CDR2 YFSETQ. This CDR3 is 15 amino acids long. CDR3 coding DNA: TGCGCCAGCAGATTGGGAGCAGGGGGCGACTTTGGCTACACCTTC. This translates into CASRLGAGGDFGYTF.

Regarding this clonotype: Its ends do not fully match the called genes, so a read error is possible. The rearrangement uses TRBV27 and TRBJ2-5; D gene ambiguous. The CDR3 totals 13 residues. Germline values: CDR1 MNHEY, CDR2 SMNVEV (reference sequence). CDR3 in amino acids: CASRPPNQEAQYF. CDR3 DNA sequence: TGTGCCAGCAGACCACCCAACCAAGAGGCCCAGTACTTC.

The chain uses TRBV11-2 and TRBJ1-1; D gene unclear. Germline V gives CDR1 SGHAT, CDR2 FQNNGV. Trimming stripped 2 bases from V and 10 bases from J, with 17 bases between. The CDR3 consists of 14 residues. CDR3 DNA sequence: TGTGCCAGCAGCTTAAACGGGCGGCCACAAGGAGCTTTCTTT. As protein: CASSLNGRPQGAFF.

The V gene is TRBV4-2, the J gene TRBJ2-3; D is perhaps TRBD1 (5 bases). The CDR3 loop spans 14 amino acids. Germline loops: CDR1 LGHNA, CDR2 YNFKEQ. V was cut by 5 bases and J by 1 base, with 10 bases left in between. This CDR3 reads CASSTDSGTDTQYF. The CDR3 region has the DNA TGTGCCAGCAGCACTGACAGCGGCACAGATACGCAGTATTTT.

The chain couples TRBV7-9 to TRBJ2-7; 8 bases line up with TRBD2. CDR3 size: 13 residues. Germline CDR1 SEHNR, CDR2 FQNEAQ (reference sequence). Trimming removed 7 bases from V and 3 bases from J; junction bases left unmatched: 5. CDR3 DNA sequence: TGTGCCAGCACCGTTAGCGGGATCTACGAGCAGTACTTC. Translated, it gives CASTVSGIYEQYF. Combining the CDR3 with reference TRBV7-9 and TRBJ2-7 gives the whole variable domain DTGVSQNPRHKITKRGQNVTFRCDPISEHNRLYWYRQTLGQGPEFLTYFQNEAQLEKSRLLSDRFSAERPKGSFSTLEIQRTEQGDSAMYLCASTVSGIYEQYFGPGTRLTVT.

This sequence joins TRBV4-1 and TRBJ2-3; 9 positions match TRBD1. The CDR3 contains 18 residues. The ends lost 2 bases at V and 0 bases at J; junction bases unmatched: 9. Germline V CDR1 and CDR2: MGHRA, YSYEKL. DNA for the CDR3: TGCGCCAGCAGCCAACGGACAGGGGCGGCCACTAGCACAGATACGCAGTATTTT. Protein sequence: CASSQRTGAATSTDTQYF.

The V call is TRBV19, the J call TRBJ2-1; 7 positions agree with TRBD1. CDR1 LNHDA and CDR2 SQIVND come from the germline V gene (reference sequence). V lost 8 bases, J lost 7 bases, and 14 bases stayed unmatched. The CDR3 has 15 residues. In DNA form, the CDR3 reads TGTGCCAGTGGATACAGGGGCGCCCTCCAGAATGAGCAGTTCTTC. Translation: CASGYRGALQNEQFF.

This rearrangement joins TRBV5-1 to TRBJ1-2, with TRBD1 identical over 9 bases. The CDR3 sequence is 14 residues long. The V gene end was trimmed by 3 bases and the J gene end by 3 bases; junction bases not matched to a gene: 3. In germline, CDR1 is SGHRS, CDR2 YFSETQ. The CDR3 DNA follows: TGCGCCAGCAGCTCTAGGACAGGGGACTATGGCTACACCTTC. Its translation: CASSSRTGDYGYTF. Combining the CDR3 with reference TRBV5-1 and TRBJ1-2 gives the whole variable domain KAGVTQTPRYLIKTRGQQVTLSCSPISGHRSVSWYQQTPGQGLQFLFEYFSETQRNKGNFPGRFSGRQFSNSRSEMNVSTLELGDSALYLCASSSRTGDYGYTFGSGTRLTVV.

The V and J genes are TRBV5-4 and TRBJ1-5; D possibly corresponds to TRBD1 (5 bases). The CDR3 is 15 amino acids. CDR1 is SGHNT and CDR2 is YYREEE in the germline V gene (reference sequence). With 3 bases removed from V and 3 bases from J, the gap between germline ends came to 13 bases. The chain's CDR3 is CASSSGPSNNQPQHF. The CDR3 region has the DNA TGTGCCAGCAGCTCGGGACCAAGCAACAATCAGCCCCAGCATTTT.

V is TRBV14 and J is TRBJ2-3; possible D gene TRBD2, 5 bases. The V end lost 3 bases, the J end lost 6 bases, and 13 bases lay between the germline ends. There are 14 residues in the CDR3. CDR1 and CDR2 from the germline V gene are SGHDN and FVKESK. The CDR3 bases are TGTGCCAGCAGCCACAACCTAGCAAGGGATACGCAGTATTTT. The encoded protein is CASSHNLARDTQYF.

The genes are TRBV6-1 and TRBJ1-1; TRBD1 might be the D (5 bases). The CDR3 sequence is 17 residues long. The V gene's germline CDR1 is MNHNS and CDR2 SASEGT. V was clipped by 0 bases and J by 0 bases, with 14 bases between them. The CDR3 protein is CASSEASGARMNTEAFF. The CDR3 nucleotides are TGTGCCAGCAGTGAAGCGTCCGGGGCGAGGATGAACACTGAAGCTTTCTTT.

The chain is built from TRBV12-3 or TRBV12-4 and TRBJ2-5; 12 positions match TRBD1. CDR3 length equals 15 residues. Trimming cost V 6 bases and J 7 bases; bases outside gene matches: 9. The CDR3 loop is CASREGTGGTWTQYF. The CDR3 region has the DNA TGTGCCAGCAGAGAAGGGACAGGGGGCACGTGGACCCAGTACTTC.

The J gene is TRBJ1-3, the V gene TRBV28; D is unresolved. The CDR3 runs 10 residues. The germline V gene encodes CDR1 MDHEN and CDR2 SYDVKM. The V end was cut by 11 bases, the J end by 4 bases, with 6 bases between. The CDR3 loop reads CASKGNTIYF. The CDR3 DNA is TGTGCCTCAAAGGGAAACACCATATATTTT.